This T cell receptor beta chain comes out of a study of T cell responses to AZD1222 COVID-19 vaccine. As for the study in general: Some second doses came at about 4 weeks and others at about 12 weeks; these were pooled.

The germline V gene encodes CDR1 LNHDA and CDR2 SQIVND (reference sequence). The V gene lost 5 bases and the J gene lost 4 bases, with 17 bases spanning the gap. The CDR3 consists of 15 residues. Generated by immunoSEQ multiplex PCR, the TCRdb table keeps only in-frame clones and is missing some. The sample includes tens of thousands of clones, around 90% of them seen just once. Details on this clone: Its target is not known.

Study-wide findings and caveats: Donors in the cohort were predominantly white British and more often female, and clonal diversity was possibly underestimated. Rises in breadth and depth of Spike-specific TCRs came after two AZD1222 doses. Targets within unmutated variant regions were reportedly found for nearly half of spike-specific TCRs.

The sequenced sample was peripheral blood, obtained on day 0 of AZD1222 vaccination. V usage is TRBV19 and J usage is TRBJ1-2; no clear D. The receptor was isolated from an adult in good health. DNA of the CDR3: TGTGCCAGTAGTCCAAAGTTTGGGGAGGCCTATGGCTACACCTTC. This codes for CASSPKFGEAYGYTF.